Sequencing of this T cell receptor beta chain was carried out in a study of a mutant IDH1 vaccine in newly diagnosed glioma. Study background: Former treatment meant radiotherapy, temozolomide, or both; the majority had gotten both. Study-wide findings and caveats: Among all patients, vaccine-induced immune responses occurred in around 95%.

Germline-derived CDR1 and CDR2 are MNHNY and SVGAGI (reference sequence). V lost 4 bases, J lost 1 base, and 2 bases stayed unmatched. The CDR3 consists of 15 residues. Data came from immunoSEQ multiplex PCR; TCRdb stores just in-frame clones and leaves some out. Among over 95,000 clones, under 90% were seen once, and the ten largest hold around 0.61%. The time point denotes: week 11, during vaccination. Mutant IDH1 20-mer peptide, at 300 ug, made up each vaccine dose, with topical imiquimod. This clone appeared a single time. No antigen is known for it. The chain carries TRBV6-6 and TRBJ2-2; TRBD1 matches at 8 bases. The sequences come from PBMCs, collected from a glioma patient whose treatment included an IDH1 peptide vaccine. This TCR came from a woman aged 50 to 65 with glioma. The CDR3 spells CASSSDRGNTGELFF. CDR3 coding DNA: TGTGCCAGCAGTTCCGACAGGGGGAACACCGGGGAGCTGTTTTTT.